The rows below give T cell receptor beta chains drawn from one sample of a study of identical twins. TCRdb reprocessed the 5' RACE reads with MiXCR, giving one entry per CDR3 protein. The data hold 400,000 to 500,000 distinct CDR3 sequences, with 14% observed a single time. This sample also belongs to another study, concerning yellow fever vaccine responses in identical twins.

Sequencing input: CD4+ T cells sorted from blood. These receptors were collected from a woman aged 18-35 years in good health. CDR3s include the opening cysteine and the closing phenylalanine or tryptophan. A D gene is named only where the DNA matches it firmly. Part of the rows lack a size; the others show once, few, many or a class for expanded clones.

few,.,TRBJ2-3,TRBV3-1,CASSQATEDTQYF,TGTGCCAGCAGCCAGGCTACAGAGGATACGCAGTATTTT
.,.,TRBJ1-2,TRBV20-1,CSAPQGGYTF,TGCAGTGCACCACAGGGAGGCTACACCTTC
.,TRBD1,TRBJ2-1,TRBV12-3/TRBV12-4,CASSIRQGVIGEQFF,TGTGCCAGCAGTATTAGACAGGGGGTAATAGGCGAGCAGTTCTTC
.,.,TRBJ2-2,TRBV28,CASVPTNRNTGELFF,TGTGCCAGTGTCCCTACTAATAGGAACACCGGGGAGCTGTTTTTT
few,.,TRBJ2-2,TRBV3-1,CASRVFLGTGELFF,TGTGCCAGCAGAGTTTTCCTCGGTACCGGGGAGCTGTTTTTT
.,.,TRBJ2-7,TRBV6-5,CASSYSTGGGYEQYF,TGTGCCAGCAGTTACTCCACAGGGGGGGGCTACGAGCAGTACTTC
.,.,TRBJ2-3,TRBV4-1,CASSQEPGNTQYF,TGCGCCAGCAGCCAAGAACCGGGGAATACGCAGTATTTT
.,TRBD1,TRBJ2-7,TRBV5-1,CASSSRDRVGEQYF,TGCGCCAGCAGCTCGCGGGACAGGGTGGGGGAGCAGTACTTC
few,.,TRBJ2-2,TRBV6-2/TRBV6-3,CASSQVSGWDGELFF,TGTGCCAGCAGCCAAGTATCGGGATGGGACGGGGAGCTGTTTTTT
.,TRBD1,TRBJ2-7,TRBV3-1,CASSQRDSSYEQYF,TGTGCCAGCAGCCAACGGGACAGCTCCTACGAGCAGTACTTC
many,.,TRBJ2-2,TRBV6-2/TRBV6-3,CASKGDTSTGELFF,TGTGCCAGCAAAGGGGACACCAGCACCGGGGAGCTGTTTTTT
.,TRBD1,TRBJ2-3,TRBV10-2,CASSESLFRDRDTDTQYF,TGCGCCAGCAGTGAGTCTCTATTTAGGGACAGGGACACAGATACGCAGTATTTT
.,.,TRBJ2-5,TRBV4-3,CASSQVSTGQGTQYF,TGCGCCAGCAGCCAAGTGTCAACTGGGCAGGGAACCCAGTACTTC
.,TRBD1,TRBJ2-7,TRBV14,CASSQIGQASYEQYF,TGTGCCAGCAGCCAAATAGGACAGGCCTCCTACGAGCAGTACTTC
few,TRBD2,TRBJ2-1,TRBV4-3,CASSQDGGLAGGYEQFF,TGCGCCAGCAGCCAAGACGGCGGACTAGCGGGAGGCTATGAGCAGTTCTTC
.,TRBD1,TRBJ2-7,TRBV29-1,CRDICCCVRPGTGEQYF,TGCAGAGATATATGCTGCTGCGTGCGACCCGGGACAGGCGAGCAGTACTTC
.,TRBD2,TRBJ2-1,TRBV11-2,CASSLRTSGNTLYNEQFF,TGTGCCAGCAGCCTCCGGACTAGCGGAAATACGTTGTACAATGAGCAGTTCTTC
.,.,TRBJ2-3,TRBV9,CASSVGTLPDTQYF,TGTGCCAGCAGCGTGGGGACCTTACCAGATACGCAGTATTTT
.,.,TRBJ2-5,TRBV15,CATSSSQGQQETQYF,TGTGCCACCAGCAGCTCTCAGGGGCAGCAAGAGACCCAGTACTTC
.,.,TRBJ2-7,TRBV24-1,CATGQPAFRGPYEQYF,TGTGCCACCGGACAGCCAGCCTTCCGAGGCCCCTACGAGCAGTACTTC
.,TRBD2,TRBJ2-1,TRBV18,CASRGASGLYNEQFF,TGTGCCAGCCGAGGGGCTAGCGGGCTCTACAATGAGCAGTTCTTC
.,TRBD2,TRBJ2-3,TRBV5-1,CASSFGSSGSSDTQYF,TGCGCCAGCAGCTTTGGATCTAGCGGGAGCTCAGATACGCAGTATTTT
many,TRBD1,TRBJ2-2,TRBV29-1,CSVAGTGGFGTGELFF,TGCAGCGTGGCCGGGACAGGGGGTTTCGGCACCGGGGAGCTGTTTTTT
.,.,TRBJ1-4,TRBV15,CATQGTNEKLFF,TGTGCCACACAGGGAACTAATGAAAAACTGTTTTTT
many,TRBD2,TRBJ2-5,TRBV28,CASSSLGLAGGETQYF,TGTGCCAGCAGTTCCCTCGGACTAGCGGGAGGTGAGACCCAGTACTTC
once,.,TRBJ2-7,TRBV11-2,CASSFYRDRTYEQYF,TGTGCCAGCAGCTTTTACCGGGACCGCACATACGAGCAGTACTTC
few,.,TRBJ2-7,TRBV20-1,CSARGQPDSSYEQYF,TGCAGTGCTAGAGGGCAACCCGACAGCTCCTACGAGCAGTACTTC
few,TRBD1,TRBJ2-7,TRBV6-5,CASSYSLPGTGGTYEQYF,TGTGCCAGCAGTTACTCGTTACCCGGGACAGGGGGCACCTACGAGCAGTACTTC
.,.,TRBJ2-7,TRBV28,CASSVSRSSYEQYF,TGTGCCAGCAGTGTCAGCCGTAGCTCCTACGAGCAGTACTTC
.,TRBD1,TRBJ2-7,TRBV6-1,CASSPGQGRDEQYF,TGTGCCAGCAGTCCGGGACAGGGGAGAGACGAGCAGTACTTC
.,.,TRBJ1-4,TRBV6-5,CASSFKLNGKLFF,TGTGCCAGCAGTTTTAAACTTAATGGAAAACTGTTTTTT
few,TRBD1,TRBJ2-1,TRBV18,CASSWGQDNEQFF,TGTGCCAGCTCCTGGGGACAGGACAATGAGCAGTTCTTC
many,.,TRBJ2-5,TRBV6-2/TRBV6-3,CASTNSQETQYF,TGTGCCAGCACGAACTCCCAAGAGACCCAGTACTTC
.,.,TRBJ2-5,TRBV5-1,CASSLTLGGGSETQYF,TGCGCCAGCAGCTTGACCCTGGGAGGGGGGTCGGAGACCCAGTACTTC
few,TRBD2,TRBJ2-1,TRBV5-1,CASSPRGGTGTLFLF,TGCGCCAGCAGTCCAAGGGGAGGGACGGGGACCCTATTCCTCTTC
.,.,TRBJ2-5,TRBV6-1,CASSRSLGETQYF,TGTGCCAGCAGCCGTTCTCTGGGGGAGACCCAGTACTTC
few,TRBD1,TRBJ2-7,TRBV6-2/TRBV6-3,CASSKPGQGNEQYF,TGTGCCAGCAGTAAACCGGGACAGGGGAACGAGCAGTACTTC
.,.,TRBJ2-7,TRBV9,CASSVGQRQHEQYF,TGTGCCAGCAGCGTAGGGCAGCGGCAACACGAGCAGTACTTC